This T cell receptor beta chain is from a study of early T cells in non-severe SARS-CoV-2 infection. Study as a whole: Bulk RNA isolated from unsorted whole blood underwent sequencing; chains were not paired.

Study results and limitations: Matching results from VDJdb favored anti-spike CD8 responses, leaving private and CD4 specificities undetected.

Attached unique molecular identifiers marked individual cDNA molecules. One entry per CDR3 protein, called by TCRdb with MiXCR from the 5' RACE reads. The sample lists about 97,000 distinct CDR3 sequences; around 13% were seen once. This clonotype has only a few counts. Its target is not known. Just one base apart from a much larger clone, this may be a read error. The sequenced material came from whole blood. The sequence was collected from an adult who was a healthcare worker with PCR-confirmed SARS-CoV-2 infection or an uninfected control (not recorded which).

The CDR3 here is CTSSSRTYEQYF. The CDR3, as DNA: TGTACCAGCAGCTCCAGGACTTACGAGCAGTACTTC. This sequence joins TRBV7-8 and TRBJ2-7; D is perhaps TRBD2 (5 bases). The CDR3 runs 12 residues. CDR1 and CDR2 (germline): SGHVS, FQNEAQ. Full variable domain (outside the CDR3, taken from reference TRBV7-8 and TRBJ2-7): GAGVSQSPRYKVAKRGQDVALRCDPISGHVSLFWYQQALGQGPEFLTYFQNEAQLDKSGLPSDRFFAERPEGSVSTLKIQRTQQEDSAVYLCTSSSRTYEQYFGPGTRLTVT.